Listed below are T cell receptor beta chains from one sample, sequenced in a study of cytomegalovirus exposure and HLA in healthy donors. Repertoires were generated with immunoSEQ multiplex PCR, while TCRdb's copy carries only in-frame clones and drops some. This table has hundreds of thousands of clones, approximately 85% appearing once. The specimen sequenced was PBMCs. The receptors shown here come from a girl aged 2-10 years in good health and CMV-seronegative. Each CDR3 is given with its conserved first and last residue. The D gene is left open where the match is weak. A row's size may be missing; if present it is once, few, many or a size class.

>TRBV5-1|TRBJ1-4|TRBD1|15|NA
CASSINRDRVEKLFF
TGCGCCAGCAGCATAAACCGGGACAGGGTTGAAAAACTGTTTTTT
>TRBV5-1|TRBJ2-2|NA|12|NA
CASSPGAGELFF
TGCGCCAGCAGCCCAGGGGCCGGGGAGCTGTTTTTT
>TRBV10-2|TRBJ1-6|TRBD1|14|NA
CASSEGQGNSPLHF
TGCGCCAGCAGTGAGGGACAGGGAAATTCACCCCTCCACTTT
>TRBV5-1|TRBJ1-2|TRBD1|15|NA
CASSLGDRPLYGYTF
TGCGCCAGCAGCTTGGGGGACAGGCCTCTCTATGGCTACACCTTC
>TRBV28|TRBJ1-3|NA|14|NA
CASWSWGEGNTIYF
TGTGCCAGTTGGAGCTGGGGCGAAGGAAACACCATATATTTT
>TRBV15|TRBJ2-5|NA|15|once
CATSRTVRRQETQYF
TGTGCCACCAGCAGGACCGTGAGGCGGCAAGAGACCCAGTACTTC
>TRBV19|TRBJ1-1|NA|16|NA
CASSRGQGLMNTEAFF
TGTGCCAGTAGTAGGGGACAAGGTCTAATGAACACTGAAGCTTTCTTT
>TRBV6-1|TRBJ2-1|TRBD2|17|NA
CASSDRAGAPSYNEQFF
TGTGCCAGCAGTGACCGAGCGGGAGCCCCCTCCTACAATGAGCAGTTCTTC
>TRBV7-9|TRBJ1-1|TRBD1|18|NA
CSSSLGVLGQAINTEAFF
TGTTCCAGCAGCTTAGGCGTTCTTGGACAGGCGATTAACACTGAAGCTTTCTTT
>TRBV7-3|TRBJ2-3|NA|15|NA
CASSSGDYSTDTQYF
TGTGCCAGCAGCTCCGGGGATTATAGCACAGATACGCAGTATTTT
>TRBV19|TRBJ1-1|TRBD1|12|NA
CASTRQGERAFF
TGTGCCAGTACCAGACAGGGTGAACGAGCTTTCTTT
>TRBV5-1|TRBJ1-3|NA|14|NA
CASSSTDSGNTIYF
TGCGCCAGCAGCTCTACAGACTCTGGAAACACCATATATTTT
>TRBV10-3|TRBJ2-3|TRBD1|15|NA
CAISEGQGATDTQYF
TGTGCCATCAGTGAGGGACAGGGGGCAACAGATACGCAGTATTTT
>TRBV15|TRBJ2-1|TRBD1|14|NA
CATSPAGGYNEQFF
TGTGCCACCAGCCCCGCAGGGGGCTACAATGAGCAGTTCTTC
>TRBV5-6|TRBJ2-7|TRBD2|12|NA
CASSRRTSTTSF
TGTGCCAGCAGCCGACGGACTAGCACCACCTCCTTC
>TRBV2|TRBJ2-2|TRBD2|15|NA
CASSEFGGATGELFF
TGTGCCAGCAGTGAGTTCGGGGGGGCCACCGGGGAGCTGTTTTTT
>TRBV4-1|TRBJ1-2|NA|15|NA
CASSQETGTLYGYTF
TGCGCCAGCAGCCAAGAAACAGGAACCCTCTATGGCTACACCTTC
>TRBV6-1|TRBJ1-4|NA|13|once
CASIPGVNEKLFF
TGTGCCAGCATCCCAGGGGTAAACGAAAAACTGTTTTTT
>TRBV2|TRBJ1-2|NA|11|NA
CASSVEDGYTF
TGTGCCAGCAGTGTGGAGGATGGCTACACCTTC
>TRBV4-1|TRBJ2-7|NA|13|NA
CASSQEGSYEQYF
TGCGCCAGCAGCCAAGAGGGGAGCTACGAGCAGTACTTC
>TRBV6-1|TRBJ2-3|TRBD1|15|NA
CASSFRDRALDTQYF
TGTGCCAGCAGTTTCCGGGACAGGGCATTGGATACGCAGTATTTT
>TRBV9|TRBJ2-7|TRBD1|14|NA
CASSVGGQNYEQYF
TGTGCCAGCAGCGTAGGGGGACAGAACTACGAGCAGTACTTC